One and the same sample provided the 14 T cell receptor beta chains below, sequenced in a study of T-cell memory formation after mild COVID-19. MiXCR was run by TCRdb on the 5' RACE reads, yielding one entry per CDR3 protein. The sample shows 200,000 to 250,000 distinct CDR3 sequences, 27% of them seen only once. The material sequenced was PBMCs or a T cell subset sorted from them (not recorded which). The receptors come from an adult woman who had mild COVID-19 (a few samples of this study predate the infection). Cell type and time point are not known.

This chain uses TRBV12-3 or TRBV12-4 with TRBJ2-1, with 9 bases lining up with TRBD1. The CDR3 is made up of 15 amino acids. The ends lost 4 bases at V and 7 bases at J; junction bases unmatched: 8. CDR3 amino acids: CASSSPGQGQNEQFF. CDR3 sequence (DNA): TGTGCCAGCAGTTCACCGGGACAGGGACAGAATGAGCAGTTCTTC.

This clonotype turned up a few times. V and J are TRBV11-1 and TRBJ1-1, with a possible D match to TRBD1 (6 bases). CDR3 length: 16 amino acids. Germline V lookup: CDR1 SGHAT, CDR2 FQDESV (reference sequence). Deletions cut 5 bases from V and 0 bases from J, with 16 bases between. The CDR3 spells CASSPRTASMNTEAFF. Written as DNA, the CDR3 is TGTGCCAGCAGCCCACGGACAGCGTCAATGAACACTGAAGCTTTCTTT.

This clonotype has just a few counts. This sequence joins TRBV7-6 and TRBJ2-2; 8 bases align to TRBD2. CDR1 and CDR2 (germline): SGHVS, FNYEAQ. CDR3 length: 13 amino acids. V was pared by 5 bases and J by 7 bases, with 3 bases of the junction left unmatched. CDR3 loop: CASSAAGVGELFF. The CDR3 bases are TGTGCCAGCAGCGCAGCGGGAGTCGGGGAGCTGTTTTTT.

This rearrangement joins TRBV7-2 to TRBJ2-2, with TRBD2 matching 9 bases. V lost 1 base to trimming and J lost 2 bases; unmatched junction nucleotides: 5. From germline, CDR1 is SGHTA and CDR2 FQGNSA. The CDR3 contains 17 residues. For the CDR3, the DNA is TGTGCCAGCAGCTTAGACCGCGGGAGGGCCAACACCGGGGAGCTGTTTTTT. This gives the protein CASSLDRGRANTGELFF.

The chain combines TRBV7-8 with TRBJ2-3; TRBD2 might be the D (6 bases). V was pared by 5 bases and J by 0 bases, with 18 bases between. The germline gives CDR1 SGHVS, CDR2 FQNEAQ. The length of the CDR3 is 17 residues. This CDR3 reads CASSPIPGSGSTDTQYF. The CDR3 DNA follows: TGTGCCAGCAGCCCCATCCCAGGCAGCGGGAGCACAGATACGCAGTATTTT.

The chain is built from TRBV7-6 and TRBJ2-1; 9 positions match TRBD2. In germline, CDR1 is SGHVS, CDR2 FNYEAQ. With V trimmed by 9 bases and J by 3 bases, 21 bases remained unmatched. The CDR3 spans 19 residues. CDR3 coding DNA: TGTGCCAGTTCGTTCACAGGGGTGGTAGCGGGAGACGTCTACAATGAGCAGTTCTTC. Translating gives CASSFTGVVAGDVYNEQFF.

The chain carries TRBV20-1 and TRBJ2-3; 7 positions agree with TRBD2. CDR1 and CDR2 (germline): DFQATT, SNEGSKA (reference sequence). Trimming cost V 0 bases and J 0 bases; bases outside gene matches: 3. This CDR3 has 15 amino acids. CDR3 amino acids: CSAREFGGSTDTQYF. In DNA, the CDR3 is TGCAGTGCTAGAGAGTTCGGGGGGAGCACAGATACGCAGTATTTT.

The sample holds one count of this clonotype. This rearrangement joins TRBV7-8 to TRBJ2-6, with a possible D match to TRBD2 (6 bases). The CDR3 runs 15 residues. The V and J ends lost 1 base and 8 bases respectively, with 12 bases between them. Germline V gene data show CDR1 as SGHVS and CDR2 as FQNEAQ. The CDR3 region is CASSLEEGRTNVLTF. In nucleotides, the CDR3 is TGTGCCAGCAGCTTAGAAGAAGGGAGGACCAACGTCCTGACTTTC.

The rearrangement joins TRBV5-4 to TRBJ2-3; weak D call: TRBD2 (6 bases). The ends were cut back, 4 bases at V and 8 bases at J, with 14 bases in the middle. The CDR3 runs to 13 residues. The germline gives CDR1 SGHNT, CDR2 YYREEE (reference sequence). The CDR3 DNA reads as TGTGCCAGCAGCCCGGGGGTGGGCGGTACGCAGTATTTT. It yields the protein CASSPGVGGTQYF.

This clonotype has a handful of counts. The chain's CDR3 is CASSLGQGLSPLHF. In DNA form, the CDR3 reads TGTGCCAGCAGTCTAGGACAGGGACTTTCACCCCTCCACTTT. The genes are TRBV12-3 or TRBV12-4 and TRBJ1-6; 8 bases are shared with TRBD1. The CDR3 consists of 14 residues. The junction had 6 bases not matched to a gene; V was cut back by 5 bases and J by 9 bases.

This clonotype has just a few counts. This rearrangement joins TRBV18 to TRBJ2-7, with D perhaps assigned TRBD1 or TRBD2 (5 bases each). Germline CDR1 KGHSH, CDR2 LQKENI. The CDR3 contains 13 residues. Trimming took off 2 bases at V and 6 bases at J, with 11 bases between the two ends. The CDR3 sequence: CASSPGDRGEQYF. The CDR3 DNA is TGTGCCAGCTCACCAGGGGACCGGGGCGAGCAGTACTTC.

This clonotype was seen more than once but under ten times. V is TRBV25-1 and J is TRBJ2-6; the D is unclear. Germline loops: CDR1 MGHDK, CDR2 SYGVNS. This CDR3 contains 14 residues. With 2 bases removed from V and 1 base from J, the gap between germline ends came to 3 bases. The CDR3 loop reads CASSEGSGANVLTF. In DNA form, the CDR3 reads TGTGCCAGCAGTGAAGGGTCTGGGGCCAACGTCCTGACTTTC.

This clonotype was counted a few times. This rearrangement joins TRBV28 to TRBJ2-5; D remains unclear. The germline V gene encodes CDR1 MDHEN and CDR2 SYDVKM. The CDR3 is 13 residues long. Between the trimmed V and J ends, which lost 6 bases and 7 bases, there was a span of 15 bases. The CDR3 bases are TGTGCCAGCAGGCGCCCCGGCCTCCCGACCCAGTACTTC. Translation gives CASRRPGLPTQYF.

The CDR3 nucleotides are TGTGCCAGCAGCTTAGAACTAGCGGTAGCCAAAAACATTCAGTACTTC. Translation: CASSLELAVAKNIQYF. This chain links TRBV7-8 with TRBJ2-4, with TRBD2 matching over 8 bases. Per germline, CDR1 SGHVS and CDR2 FQNEAQ. The CDR3 contains 16 residues. Losses at the gene ends were 1 base for V and 0 bases for J; bases not matched to a gene: 2.